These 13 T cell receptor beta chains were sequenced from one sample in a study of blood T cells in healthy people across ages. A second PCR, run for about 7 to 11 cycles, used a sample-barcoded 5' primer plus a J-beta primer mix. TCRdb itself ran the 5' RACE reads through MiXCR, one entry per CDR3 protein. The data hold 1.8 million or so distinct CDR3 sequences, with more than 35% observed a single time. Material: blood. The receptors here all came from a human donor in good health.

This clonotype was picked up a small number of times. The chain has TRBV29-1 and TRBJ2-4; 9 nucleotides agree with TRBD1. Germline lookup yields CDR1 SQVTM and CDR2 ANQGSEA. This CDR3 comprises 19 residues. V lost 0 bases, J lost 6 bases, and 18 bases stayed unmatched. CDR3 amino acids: CSVEDLGWGQGKTSNIQYF. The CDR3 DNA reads TGCAGCGTTGAAGATTTGGGGTGGGGACAGGGAAAAACTTCAAACATTCAGTACTTC.

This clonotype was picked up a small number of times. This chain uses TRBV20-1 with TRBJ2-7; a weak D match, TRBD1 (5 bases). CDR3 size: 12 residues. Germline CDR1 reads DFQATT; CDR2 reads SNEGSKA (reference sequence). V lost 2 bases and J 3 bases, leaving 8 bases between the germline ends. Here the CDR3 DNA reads TGCAGTGCTAGACGACAGCTCTACGAGCAGTACTTC. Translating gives CSARRQLYEQYF.

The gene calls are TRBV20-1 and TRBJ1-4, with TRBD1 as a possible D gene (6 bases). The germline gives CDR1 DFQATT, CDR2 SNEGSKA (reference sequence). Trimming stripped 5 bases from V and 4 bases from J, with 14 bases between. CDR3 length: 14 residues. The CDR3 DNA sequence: TGCAGTGCTCGGGGGGCAACGCTTAATGAAAAACTGTTTTTT. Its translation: CSARGATLNEKLFF.

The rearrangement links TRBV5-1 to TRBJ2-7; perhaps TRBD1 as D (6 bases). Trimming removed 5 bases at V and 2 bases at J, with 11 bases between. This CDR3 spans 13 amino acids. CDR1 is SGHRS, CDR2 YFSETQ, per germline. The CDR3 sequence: CASREGETYEQYF. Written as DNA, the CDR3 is TGCGCCAGCAGAGAGGGGGAGACCTACGAGCAGTACTTC.

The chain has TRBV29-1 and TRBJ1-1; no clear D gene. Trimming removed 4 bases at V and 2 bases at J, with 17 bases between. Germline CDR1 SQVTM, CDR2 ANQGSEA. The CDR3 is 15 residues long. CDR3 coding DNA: TGCAGCGTTGGGCCGGGAATATCTCGTAACACTGAAGCTTTCTTT. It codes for CSVGPGISRNTEAFF.

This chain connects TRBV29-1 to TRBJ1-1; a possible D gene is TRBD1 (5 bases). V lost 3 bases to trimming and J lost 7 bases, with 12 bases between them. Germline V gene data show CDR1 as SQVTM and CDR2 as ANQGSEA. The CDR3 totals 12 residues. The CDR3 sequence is CSVERGRYEAFF. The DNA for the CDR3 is TGCAGCGTTGAGAGGGGCCGGTATGAAGCTTTCTTT.

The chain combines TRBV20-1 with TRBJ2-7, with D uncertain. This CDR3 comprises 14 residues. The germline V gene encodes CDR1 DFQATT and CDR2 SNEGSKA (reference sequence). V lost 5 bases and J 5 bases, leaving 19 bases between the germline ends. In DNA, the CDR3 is TGCAGTGCTGGTAAGGCAAGCCCCTTCCACGAGCAGTACTTC. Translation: CSAGKASPFHEQYF.

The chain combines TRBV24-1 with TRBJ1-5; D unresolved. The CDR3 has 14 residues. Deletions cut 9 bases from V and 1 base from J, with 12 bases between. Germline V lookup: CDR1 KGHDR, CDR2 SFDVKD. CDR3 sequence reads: CATSSYPSNQPQHF. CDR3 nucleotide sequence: TGTGCCACCTCTTCTTACCCCAGCAATCAGCCCCAGCATTTT.

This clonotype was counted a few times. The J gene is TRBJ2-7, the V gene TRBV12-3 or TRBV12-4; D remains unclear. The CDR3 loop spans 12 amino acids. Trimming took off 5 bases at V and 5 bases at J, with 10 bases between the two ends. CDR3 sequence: CASSRDENEQYF. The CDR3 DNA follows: TGTGCCAGCAGTCGAGACGAGAACGAGCAGTACTTC.

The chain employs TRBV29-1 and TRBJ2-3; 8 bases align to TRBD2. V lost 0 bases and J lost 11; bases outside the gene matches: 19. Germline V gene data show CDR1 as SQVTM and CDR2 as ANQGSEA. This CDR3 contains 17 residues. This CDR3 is CSVEDLPMAGGRVRQYF. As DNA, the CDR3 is TGCAGCGTTGAAGATCTTCCCATGGCGGGGGGACGAGTCAGGCAGTATTTT.

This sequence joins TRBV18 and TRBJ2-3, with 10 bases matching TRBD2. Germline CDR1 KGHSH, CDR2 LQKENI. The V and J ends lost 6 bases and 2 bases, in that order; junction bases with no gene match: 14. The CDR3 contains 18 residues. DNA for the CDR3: TGTGCCAGCTCGGATGCCCGGACTAGCGGCCCCTTCACAGATACGCAGTATTTT. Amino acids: CASSDARTSGPFTDTQYF. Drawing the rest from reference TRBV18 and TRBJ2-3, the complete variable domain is NAGVMQNPRHLVRRRGQEARLRCSPMKGHSHVYWYRQLPEEGLKFMVYLQKENIIDESGMPKERFSAEFPKEGPSILRIQQVVRGDSAAYFCASSDARTSGPFTDTQYFGPGTRLTVL.

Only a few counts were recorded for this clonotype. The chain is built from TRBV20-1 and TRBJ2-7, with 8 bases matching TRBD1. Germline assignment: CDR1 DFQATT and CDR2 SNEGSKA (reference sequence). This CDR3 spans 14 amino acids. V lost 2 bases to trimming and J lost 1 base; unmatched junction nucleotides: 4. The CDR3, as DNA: TGCAGTGCTAGACCAGGGGGCTCGTCCTACGAGCAGTACTTC. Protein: CSARPGGSSYEQYF.

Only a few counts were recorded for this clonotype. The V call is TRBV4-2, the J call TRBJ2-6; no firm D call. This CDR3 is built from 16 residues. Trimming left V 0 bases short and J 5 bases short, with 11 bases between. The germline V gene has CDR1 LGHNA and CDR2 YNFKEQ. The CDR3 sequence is CASSQDPGFRANVLTF. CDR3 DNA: TGTGCCAGCAGCCAAGATCCAGGCTTTAGGGCCAACGTCCTGACTTTC.